Described below is a single T cell receptor (beta chain) sequence and its context. The CDR3 contains 14 residues. Germline-derived CDR1 and CDR2 are MDHEN and SYDVKM. J was trimmed by 3 bases and V by 3 bases; bases with no gene match: 4. This sample was included in a study of blood T cell repertoires in COVID-19. Study summary: Some COVID-19 samples were acute and others convalescent; all came from the United States, Italy and Spain. The analysed material was cDNA or gDNA that came from T cells, B-cell-depleted T cells, or PBMCs.

Source study methods: Reference gene primer amplification gave estimated nucleated cell counts. Only in-frame clones appear in the TCRdb table, and some are missing; sequencing was by immunoSEQ multiplex PCR. The D gene and trimming were derived from the DNA, and the V and J assignments and clone size from that table. The sample consists of about 190,000 clones, 80% to 90% of them appearing once. Material for sequencing was peripheral blood. The genes are TRBV28 and TRBJ2-7, with 8 bases aligning to TRBD2. This clonotype originated in a man aged 50 to 59 with active or convalescent COVID-19. The CDR3 DNA reads TGTGCCAGCAGTTTCCCGACTAGCGTCTACGAGCAGTACTTC. This gives the protein CASSFPTSVYEQYF.